Below are 26 T cell receptor beta chains sequenced from a single sample in a study of cytomegalovirus exposure and HLA in healthy donors (dated by TCRdb to the late 2010s). Preparation of the library involved the immunoSEQ multiplex PCR assay. The multiplex PCR relied on a mix of 60 forward primers for TCR Vbeta segments and 13 reverse primers for TCR Jbeta segments. Drawn from immuneACCESS, this table holds only the in-frame rearrangements with V and J called that TCRdb kept. Clones are partly lost; checked studies trace under half to an unresolved V gene and leave the rest unexplained. The sample table includes approximately 120,000 clones. The top ten constitute approximately 2.6% of the sample. The material sequenced was PBMCs. These receptors all come from a man aged 25 to 45 in good health and CMV-seronegative.

The chain combines TRBV7-9 with TRBJ1-2, with 8 positions matching TRBD1. With V trimmed by 3 bases and J by 5 bases, 8 bases remained unmatched. CDR3 size: 15 residues. Germline CDR1 and CDR2: SEHNR and FQNEAQ (reference sequence). The CDR3 spells CASSFRQGAIYGYTF. The CDR3 bases are TGTGCCAGCAGCTTCCGTCAGGGGGCGATTTATGGCTACACCTTC.

This sequence joins TRBV28 and TRBJ1-5; D possibly corresponds to TRBD1 (5 bases). The germline V and J ends were trimmed by 7 bases and 5 bases, with 18 bases remaining between them. The CDR3 runs 15 residues. Looked up from germline, CDR1 is MDHEN and CDR2 is SYDVKM. This CDR3 reads CASTNLRDWDQPQHF. The CDR3 DNA reads as TGTGCCAGCACGAACCTGAGGGACTGGGATCAGCCCCAGCATTTT. The variable domain in full, completed from reference TRBV28 and TRBJ1-5, reads DVKVTQSSRYLVKRTGEKVFLECVQDMDHENMFWYRQDPGLGLRLIYFSYDVKMKEKGDIPEGYSVSREKKERFSLILESASTNQTSMYLCASTNLRDWDQPQHFGDGTRLSIL.

The rearrangement uses TRBV15 and TRBJ2-1; 9 bases match TRBD1. J was trimmed by 7 bases and V by 0 bases; bases with no gene match: 16. The CDR3 is 19 residues long. The germline V gene has CDR1 LNHNV and CDR2 YYDKDF (reference sequence). Here the CDR3 DNA reads TGTGCCACCAGCAGAGATCAAGATGTTGGACAGGGGAAAGTGAATGAGCAGTTCTTC. Amino acids: CATSRDQDVGQGKVNEQFF. The full variable domain, in which reference TRBV15 and TRBJ2-1 provide the parts outside the CDR3, is DAMVIQNPRYQVTQFGKPVTLSCSQTLNHNVMYWYQQKSSQAPKLLFHYYDKDFNNEADTPDNFQSRRPNTSFCFLDIRSPGLGDTAMYLCATSRDQDVGQGKVNEQFFGPGTRLTVL.

This chain joins TRBV11-2 and TRBJ1-3; D not resolved. This CDR3 is 14 amino acids long. In germline, CDR1 is SGHAT, CDR2 FQNNGV. The ends were cut back, 5 bases at V and 0 bases at J, with 8 bases in the middle. The CDR3 region is CASSPRFSGNTIYF. The CDR3 nucleotides are TGTGCCAGCAGCCCCAGGTTCTCTGGAAACACCATATATTTT.

The chain employs TRBV5-1 and TRBJ2-1; 7 nucleotides align to TRBD1. This CDR3 contains 15 residues. Germline V CDR1 and CDR2: SGHRS, YFSETQ. The V segment lost 4 bases and the J segment 0 bases; nucleotides outside the gene matches: 4. CDR3: CASSLGQASYNEQFF. CDR3 DNA sequence: TGCGCCAGCAGCCTCGGACAGGCCTCCTACAATGAGCAGTTCTTC.

As concerns this clone: The junction differs from germline at one of its ends, possibly a read error. The chain couples TRBV7-3 to TRBJ2-3; 8 bases agree with TRBD2. The CDR3 covers 15 residues. In germline, CDR1 is SGHTA, CDR2 FQGTGA. CDR3 protein: CASSPISPAAGGPHF. Written as DNA, the CDR3 is TGTGCCAGCAGCCCAATATCACCGGCGGCGGGAGGCCCACATTTT.

The chain uses TRBV5-6 and TRBJ1-1; maybe TRBD1 (6 bases). Per the germline V gene, CDR1 is SGHDT and CDR2 is YYEEEE. The CDR3 length is 15 residues. Deletions cut 0 bases from V and 0 bases from J, with 9 bases between. The CDR3 reads CASSLAAGVNTEAFF. The DNA for the CDR3 is TGTGCCAGCAGCTTGGCGGCAGGGGTGAACACTGAAGCTTTCTTT.

The chain joins TRBV5-1 to TRBJ1-1, with TRBD1 matching over 7 bases. The length of the CDR3 is 15 residues. Germline CDR1 SGHRS, CDR2 YFSETQ. V shed 6 bases and J 1 base; nucleotides not matched to a gene: 9. CDR3 amino acids: CASTEQGIGNTEAFF. The CDR3 DNA follows: TGCGCCAGCACCGAACAGGGGATCGGGAACACTGAAGCTTTCTTT.

The chain joins TRBV6-1 to TRBJ1-1; D is undetermined. V was cut by 1 base and J by 5 bases, with 17 bases left in between. Germline V gene lookup returns CDR1 MNHNS and CDR2 SASEGT. This CDR3 spans 16 amino acids. The CDR3: CASSEEMTSGRTEAFF. The CDR3 bases are TGTGCCAGCAGTGAAGAGATGACCTCGGGGAGAACTGAAGCTTTCTTT.

The rearrangement joins TRBV5-1 to TRBJ2-2, with TRBD2 matching over 7 bases. This CDR3 comprises 14 residues. Losses at the gene ends were 2 bases for V and 6 bases for J; bases not matched to a gene: 4. The germline V gene encodes CDR1 SGHRS and CDR2 YFSETQ. The CDR3 bases are TGCGCCAGCAGCTTAGGGGCGGGAGCCGGGGAGCTGTTTTTT. It codes for CASSLGAGAGELFF.

This chain joins TRBV10-1 and TRBJ2-5; 7 bases agree with TRBD2. J gave up 4 bases and V 3 bases, and 14 bases lay outside the gene matches. This CDR3 comprises 17 residues. In germline, CDR1 is WNHNN, CDR2 SYGVQD (reference sequence). The CDR3: CASSDPLVGGSRETQYF. The CDR3 nucleotides read TGCGCCAGCAGTGACCCACTAGTCGGCGGGAGCAGAGAGACCCAGTACTTC.

V is TRBV7-2 and J is TRBJ2-3, with 9 nucleotides matching TRBD2. The ends lost 0 bases at V and 10 bases at J; junction bases unmatched: 2. The CDR3 loop spans 13 amino acids. Germline loops: CDR1 SGHTA, CDR2 FQGNSA. The CDR3 bases are TGTGCCAGCAGCTTAGCAGGCGGGAGGGCGCAGTATTTT. Translated, it gives CASSLAGGRAQYF.

This chain links TRBV13 with TRBJ1-6; maybe TRBD1 (5 bases). Deletions cut 6 bases from V and 9 bases from J, with 15 bases between. Germline V gene sequence: CDR1 PRHDT, CDR2 FYEKMQ (reference sequence). The CDR3 extends over 14 amino acids. The CDR3 here is CASRRLGVGSPLHF. The CDR3 coding sequence is TGTGCCAGCAGGCGATTAGGGGTGGGTTCACCCCTCCACTTT.

This rearrangement joins TRBV6-5 to TRBJ1-1; D is perhaps TRBD1 (6 bases). The CDR3 loop spans 13 amino acids. The germline V and J ends were trimmed by 2 bases and 10 bases, with 14 bases remaining between them. Germline V gene data show CDR1 as MNHEY and CDR2 as SVGAGI. The CDR3 DNA is TGTGCCAGCAGTTACCCAGGGGAGGGAGGAGCTTTCTTT. It codes for CASSYPGEGGAFF.

The J gene is TRBJ1-1, the V gene TRBV11-2; D gene ambiguous. This CDR3 contains 13 residues. Per the germline V gene, CDR1 is SGHAT and CDR2 is FQNNGV. V gave up 5 bases and J gave up 8 bases, with 15 bases separating them. Written as DNA, the CDR3 is TGTGCCAGCAGCCTGAGAGGCGGGTGGGAAGCTTTCTTT. Residues: CASSLRGGWEAFF.

The chain combines TRBV25-1 with TRBJ2-7; the D gene is possibly TRBD1 (7 bases). V lost 2 bases, J lost 4 bases, and 12 bases lay in between. CDR3 length: 14 amino acids. CDR1 and CDR2 from the germline V gene are MGHDK and SYGVNS. The CDR3, as DNA: TGTGCCAGCAGTGAAGACAGGGAGGTGTACGAGCAGTACTTC. This encodes CASSEDREVYEQYF.

This sequence joins TRBV28 and TRBJ2-3; a weak D match, TRBD1 (6 bases). The V gene's germline CDR1 is MDHEN and CDR2 SYDVKM. The V and J ends lost 6 bases and 4 bases respectively, with 20 bases between them. The CDR3 is made up of 16 amino acids. CDR3 DNA sequence: TGTGCCAGCAGCCATCAGGGGATGATGGCTGCAGATACGCAGTATTTT. This encodes CASSHQGMMAADTQYF.

The rearrangement joins TRBV28 to TRBJ2-3; 12 nucleotides line up with TRBD2. Germline lookup yields CDR1 MDHEN and CDR2 SYDVKM. The CDR3 loop spans 17 amino acids. J was trimmed by 4 bases and V by 4 bases; bases with no gene match: 9. This CDR3 is CASSSRLAGDLSDTQYF. The DNA of the CDR3 is TGTGCCAGCAGTTCCAGACTAGCGGGAGATCTTTCAGATACGCAGTATTTT.

This clone shows up as medium-sized by frequency. This chain links TRBV6-1 with TRBJ2-2; possible D gene TRBD2, 6 bases. V lost 10 bases and J lost 4, with 13 bases in between. The CDR3 has 13 amino acids. Germline lookup yields CDR1 MNHNS and CDR2 SASEGT. For the CDR3, the DNA is TGTGCCACCCCCAGGGAGGCCACCGGGGAGCTGTTTTTT. As protein: CATPREATGELFF.

This sequence joins TRBV5-1 and TRBJ1-1; D may be TRBD1 (5 bases). Trimming took 4 bases from V and 4 from J, leaving 14 bases between them. Germline V gene sequence: CDR1 SGHRS, CDR2 YFSETQ. The CDR3 has 14 residues. The CDR3 protein is CASSPAQRGTEAFF. In DNA, the CDR3 is TGCGCCAGCAGCCCGGCGCAAAGGGGCACTGAAGCTTTCTTT.

The chain links TRBV27 to TRBJ2-7; D is perhaps TRBD1 (5 bases). V lost 6 bases and J lost 3, with 24 bases in between. Per germline, CDR1 MNHEY and CDR2 SMNVEV (reference sequence). The CDR3 extends over 17 amino acids. CDR3 sequence (DNA): TGTGCCAGCAGCAAATCCCCTCCGGCAGGGATAAACTACGAGCAGTACTTC. Encoded protein: CASSKSPPAGINYEQYF.

The V and J genes are TRBV29-1 and TRBJ2-1; 7 bases line up with TRBD2. CDR3 length: 15 residues. V lost 7 bases, J lost 4 bases, and 13 bases stayed unmatched. Germline CDR1 is SQVTM and CDR2 is ANQGSEA. In nucleotides, the CDR3 is TGCAGCGCCGAGGGCGGGAGCGAGAGTTACAATGAGCAGTTCTTC. Its protein is CSAEGGSESYNEQFF.

V and J are TRBV27 and TRBJ2-3; D perhaps matches TRBD2 (5 bases). Between the trimmed V and J ends, which lost 7 bases and 2 bases, there was a span of 19 bases. CDR1 and CDR2 (germline): MNHEY, SMNVEV (reference sequence). CDR3 size: 16 residues. The CDR3 sequence is CASTPVGERNTDTQYF. Written as DNA, the CDR3 is TGTGCCAGCACCCCGGTTGGGGAGCGGAACACAGATACGCAGTATTTT.

The rearrangement uses TRBV6-5 and TRBJ2-5, with 9 bases identical to TRBD1. This CDR3 has 16 residues. Germline-derived CDR1 and CDR2 are MNHEY and SVGAGI. After removal of 4 bases from V and 4 bases from J, the junction contained 10 bases not matched to a gene. CDR3 coding DNA: TGTGCCAGCAGTTCTATACAGGGGGCGCCGGTAGAGACCCAGTACTTC. Amino acid sequence: CASSSIQGAPVETQYF.

The chain has TRBV28 and TRBJ1-2; 8 bases are shared with TRBD1. Germline loops: CDR1 MDHEN, CDR2 SYDVKM. The CDR3 runs to 14 residues. V was pared by 7 bases and J by 3 bases, with 7 bases of the junction left unmatched. CDR3 bases: TGTGCCAGCATTAAAGGGACAGGATACTATGGCTACACCTTC. It codes for CASIKGTGYYGYTF.

V gene TRBV13 combines with J gene TRBJ2-5, with TRBD2 as a possible D gene (6 bases). V was pared by 3 bases and J by 2 bases, with 13 bases between. CDR1 and CDR2 (germline): PRHDT, FYEKMQ (reference sequence). The CDR3 is made up of 15 amino acids. CDR3 nucleotides: TGTGCCAGCAGCTTGAAGGGGACTCATCAAGAGACCCAGTACTTC. Residues: CASSLKGTHQETQYF.